Following are 32 T cell receptor beta chains from one sample sequenced in a study of T cells expressing NK-cell markers. TCRdb reprocessed the 5' RACE reads and keeps a single row for each CDR3 protein, giving no DNA. This table holds over 350,000 distinct CDR3 sequences. The sample taken for sequencing was blood T cells: a sorted CD56 or NKG2C T cell subset, CD4+ or CD8+ T cells, or bulk PBMC T cells (not recorded which). These receptor sequences come from a woman aged 45 to 65 in good health.

The rearrangement uses TRBV12-3 or TRBV12-4 and TRBJ2-3; checking the TCRdb D call of TRBD1 is not possible without DNA. The CDR3 totals 15 residues. CDR3 protein: CASSRRGGSTDTQYF.

The chain employs TRBV20-1 and TRBJ2-7; TCRdb's D call, TRBD2, is unchecked because there is no DNA. CDR3 size: 15 residues. Germline V gives CDR1 DFQATT, CDR2 SNEGSKA (reference sequence). The CDR3 loop reads CSALGPGLGFNEQYF.

This chain joins TRBV3-1 and TRBJ1-2. The length of the CDR3 is 13 residues. The V gene's germline CDR1 is LGHDT and CDR2 YNNKEL (reference sequence). The CDR3 sequence is CASSEGVIYGYTF.

The chain carries TRBV7-8 and TRBJ2-5; TCRdb picks TRBD2, but there is no DNA to check that call. Germline CDR1 reads SGHVS; CDR2 reads FQNEAQ. The CDR3 spans 15 residues. The CDR3 is CASTSKPGGQETQYF.

The rearrangement uses TRBV12-3 or TRBV12-4 and TRBJ2-7; checking the TCRdb D call of TRBD1 is not possible without DNA. CDR3 size: 13 residues. The chain's CDR3 is CASRTTDTYEQYF.

This chain uses TRBV5-1 with TRBJ2-1; checking the TCRdb D call of TRBD2 is not possible without DNA. CDR1 and CDR2 (germline): SGHRS, YFSETQ. The CDR3 has 17 amino acids. The CDR3 sequence: CASSSLPSGSSYNEQFF.

The chain is built from TRBV18 and TRBJ1-4; as DNA is missing, the TRBD1 call by TCRdb cannot be tested. Germline V gene data show CDR1 as KGHSH and CDR2 as LQKENI. The CDR3 is 14 residues long. The CDR3 here is CASSSDMNNEKLFF.

This chain links TRBV6-5 with TRBJ1-5; with no DNA, the TCRdb D assignment of TRBD1 cannot be verified. Per the germline V gene, CDR1 is MNHEY and CDR2 is SVGAGI. This CDR3 has 15 amino acids. The CDR3 loop is CASSRTGGGNQPQHF.

The rearrangement joins TRBV4-1 to TRBJ1-5; TCRdb gives TRBD1 as the D gene, but with no DNA this cannot be confirmed. Germline V lookup: CDR1 MGHRA, CDR2 YSYEKL. The CDR3 covers 16 residues. CDR3 sequence reads: CASSQDSTGRNQPQHF.

The J gene is TRBJ2-3, the V gene TRBV20-1; absent DNA, TCRdb's TRBD2 call cannot be checked. The CDR3 spans 16 residues. CDR1 DFQATT and CDR2 SNEGSKA come from the germline V gene (reference sequence). The CDR3 spells CSARGTSGPTTDTQYF.

The chain employs TRBV12-3 or TRBV12-4 and TRBJ2-1. The CDR3 covers 12 residues. The CDR3 spells CASKDLGNEQFF.

V gene TRBV6-2 or TRBV6-3 combines with J gene TRBJ2-1; TCRdb reports TRBD2, a call that lacks DNA to check it against. This CDR3 comprises 14 residues. Germline V CDR1 and CDR2: MNHEY, SVGEGT. The CDR3 sequence: CASSYEWESNEQFF.

The chain uses TRBV27 and TRBJ2-1; TCRdb picks TRBD1, but there is no DNA to check that call. This CDR3 region has 16 residues. The germline gives CDR1 MNHEY, CDR2 SMNVEV (reference sequence). CDR3 protein: CASSLLGTGGYNEQFF.

CDR3 region: CSARVLAGHALFF. This chain uses TRBV20-1 with TRBJ2-1; TCRdb's assignment of TRBD2 cannot be checked, as there is no DNA. CDR1 DFQATT and CDR2 SNEGSKA come from the germline V gene (reference sequence). CDR3 length: 13 amino acids.

The chain's CDR3 is CASSSTLAGGARNEQFF. The V and J genes are TRBV6-6 and TRBJ2-1; checking the TCRdb D call of TRBD2 is not possible without DNA. The CDR3 totals 17 residues. CDR1 and CDR2 from the germline V gene are MNHNY and SVGAGI (reference sequence).

J is TRBJ1-6 and V is TRBV6-4; the TCRdb D gene call, TRBD1, has no DNA to confirm it. The CDR3 is 14 residues long. Per the germline V gene, CDR1 is MRHNA and CDR2 is SNTAGT. CDR3 residues: CASSVGGSHSPLHF.

The chain recombines TRBV2 with TRBJ2-3; as DNA is missing, the TRBD2 call by TCRdb cannot be tested. CDR1 and CDR2 from the germline V gene are SNHLY and FYNNEI. This CDR3 contains 17 residues. The CDR3 spells CASIIQLAGGSTDTQYF.

The chain joins TRBV12-3 or TRBV12-4 to TRBJ2-1. The CDR3 length is 12 residues. This CDR3 reads CASSDGSNEQFF.

The rearrangement joins TRBV12-3 or TRBV12-4 to TRBJ2-7; lacking DNA, the TRBD1 call made by TCRdb goes unchecked. The CDR3 runs 18 residues. CDR3: CASSRRGRGRDLHNEQYF.

V and J are TRBV30 and TRBJ2-1; TCRdb reports TRBD2, a call that lacks DNA to check it against. This CDR3 has 15 residues. CDR1 is GTSNPN and CDR2 is SVGIG in the germline V gene (reference sequence). The CDR3 sequence is CAWSIQAGPSGEQFF.

The chain uses TRBV7-6 and TRBJ2-7; absent DNA, TCRdb's TRBD1 call cannot be checked. CDR3 length equals 15 residues. Per the germline V gene, CDR1 is SGHVS and CDR2 is FNYEAQ. The CDR3 here is CASSLAGGQGYEQYF.

V usage is TRBV3-1 and J usage is TRBJ2-1. CDR3 length equals 15 residues. Germline CDR1 is LGHDT and CDR2 is YNNKEL (reference sequence). The chain's CDR3 is CASSQDRDNPNEQFF.

The rearrangement links TRBV6-6 to TRBJ2-7; the D call from TCRdb, TRBD2, cannot be confirmed without DNA. The CDR3 length is 14 residues. The germline V gene encodes CDR1 MNHNY and CDR2 SVGAGI (reference sequence). This CDR3 reads CASSSPAGVGEQYF.

CDR3 in amino acids: CSVFHQENTEAFF. This sequence joins TRBV29-1 and TRBJ1-1. The V gene's germline CDR1 is SQVTM and CDR2 ANQGSEA. The CDR3 is 13 amino acids.

This chain connects TRBV20-1 to TRBJ2-7; absent DNA, TCRdb's TRBD2 call cannot be checked. The CDR3 has 12 residues. Per germline, CDR1 DFQATT and CDR2 SNEGSKA (reference sequence). CDR3: CSAKRLVGEQYF.

V is TRBV6-5 and J is TRBJ2-1; lacking DNA, the TRBD1 call made by TCRdb goes unchecked. The CDR3 is made up of 13 amino acids. Germline V gene sequence: CDR1 MNHEY, CDR2 SVGAGI. This CDR3 is CASATRGYNEQFF.

The rearrangement links TRBV5-1 to TRBJ2-1; the D call of TRBD1 rests on TCRdb alone, since no DNA is present to check it. There are 13 residues in the CDR3. Germline CDR1 and CDR2: SGHRS and YFSETQ. The CDR3 loop reads CASSQEGGREQFF.

The rearrangement joins TRBV9 to TRBJ2-5; the TCRdb call, TRBD2, lacks DNA for checking. CDR3 length equals 14 residues. Germline V gene lookup returns CDR1 SGDLS and CDR2 YYNGEE. CDR3 region: CASSRSGLQETQYF. Full variable domain (outside the CDR3, taken from reference TRBV9 and TRBJ2-5): DSGVTQTPKHLITATGQRVTLRCSPRSGDLSVYWYQQSLDQGLQFLIQYYNGEERAKGNILERFSAQQFPDLHSELNLSSLELGDSALYFCASSRSGLQETQYFGPGTRLLVL.

The rearrangement joins TRBV12-3 or TRBV12-4 to TRBJ2-7; the D gene TCRdb calls, TRBD1, cannot be checked with no DNA. This CDR3 contains 12 residues. CDR3: CASGGSSYEQYF.

The gene calls are TRBV24-1 and TRBJ2-2. The CDR3 spans 13 residues. Germline CDR1 KGHDR, CDR2 SFDVKD. The CDR3 is CATSANVRRELFF.

The J gene is TRBJ2-7, the V gene TRBV30; the D call of TRBD1 rests on TCRdb alone, since no DNA is present to check it. CDR1 is GTSNPN and CDR2 is SVGIG in the germline V gene (reference sequence). This CDR3 is 15 amino acids long. CDR3 amino acids: CAWSPSRTGPYEQYF.

The chain is built from TRBV12-3 or TRBV12-4 and TRBJ1-4. The CDR3 runs to 12 residues. CDR3 amino acids: CASTDLFGKLFF.